These 14 T cell receptor beta chains came from one sample sequenced in a study of cytomegalovirus exposure and HLA in healthy donors. The primer mix had 60 Vbeta and 13 Jbeta primers. Sequencing was performed with immunoSEQ multiplex PCR; in TCRdb, only in-frame clones are kept and a portion is missing. This sample has around 130,000 clones, with roughly 77% found just once. Sequencing was carried out using PBMCs. The receptor source for this set is a man in his forties in good health and CMV-seronegative.

Written as DNA, the CDR3 is TGTGCCAGCAGTCGTGGACAGGGACCCTACGAGCAGTACTTC. It yields the protein CASSRGQGPYEQYF. The chain carries TRBV11-1 and TRBJ2-7; 8 nucleotides align to TRBD1. The J segment lost 2 bases and the V segment lost 6 bases, leaving 6 bases of the junction unmatched. CDR1 is SGHAT and CDR2 is FQDESV in the germline V gene (reference sequence). The CDR3 covers 14 residues.

This chain uses TRBV10-3 with TRBJ1-1; 8 bases line up with TRBD1. This CDR3 has 14 amino acids. Germline V gene sequence: CDR1 ENHRY, CDR2 SYGVKD. The junction had 8 bases not matched to a gene; V was cut back by 3 bases and J by 8 bases. The CDR3 spells CAISDPDRASEAFF. In nucleotides, the CDR3 is TGTGCCATCAGTGACCCGGACAGGGCCTCCGAAGCTTTCTTT.

The chain uses TRBV11-3 and TRBJ2-1, with 7 bases aligning to TRBD2. Germline CDR1 is SGHNT and CDR2 is YENEEA. Germline trimming cut 3 bases from V and 8 bases from J; bases unmatched to any gene: 10. The CDR3 is made up of 15 amino acids. This CDR3 reads CASSLGGGSRDEQFF. The CDR3 bases are TGTGCCAGCAGCTTGGGGGGGGGAAGCAGGGATGAGCAGTTCTTC.

The rearrangement joins TRBV2 to TRBJ1-3, with 8 positions matching TRBD1. CDR3 length: 16 residues. With 5 bases clipped from V and 1 base from J, the junction kept 7 bases outside the gene matches. Germline V lookup: CDR1 SNHLY, CDR2 FYNNEI. CDR3 nucleotides: TGTGCCAGCAGTCTCGACAGGGGTGTTTCTGGAAACACCATATATTTT. This gives the protein CASSLDRGVSGNTIYF.

Regarding this clone: One end of the junction is discordant with germline, which a read error may explain. V and J are TRBV7-7 and TRBJ2-5; 9 bases agree with TRBD1. This CDR3 contains 19 residues. CDR1 and CDR2 from the germline V gene are SSHAT and FNYEAQ (reference sequence). CDR3 DNA: TGTGCTAGCAGCTGGGGGACCGGGACAGGGAGCCAGCTCGAGGAGACCCAGTACTTC. Residues: CASSWGTGTGSQLEETQYF. Based on the CDR3 plus reference TRBV7-7 and TRBJ2-5, the full variable domain is GAGVSQSPRYKVTKRGQDVTLRCDPISSHATLYWYQQALGQGPEFLTYFNYEAQPDKSGLPSDRFSAERPEGSISTLTIQRTEQRDSAMYRCASSWGTGTGSQLEETQYFGPGTRLLVL.

The chain has TRBV6-5 and TRBJ1-2; 8 nucleotides align to TRBD1. The CDR3 contains 13 residues. V shed 5 bases, J shed 5 bases, and the junction held 4 bases outside the gene matches. Per the germline V gene, CDR1 is MNHEY and CDR2 is SVGAGI. CDR3: CASSQGAWYGYTF. DNA of the CDR3: TGTGCCAGCAGTCAGGGGGCTTGGTATGGCTACACCTTC.

The V and J genes are TRBV5-1 and TRBJ2-2; the D is unclear. The V end lost 4 bases, the J end lost 0 bases, and 10 bases lay between the germline ends. Germline V gene data show CDR1 as SGHRS and CDR2 as YFSETQ. The CDR3 runs to 15 residues. CDR3 sequence reads: CASSARISNTGELFF. The DNA of the CDR3 is TGCGCCAGCAGCGCTAGGATATCGAACACCGGGGAGCTGTTTTTT. The entire variable domain, with the rest obtained from reference TRBV5-1 and TRBJ2-2, is as follows: KAGVTQTPRYLIKTRGQQVTLSCSPISGHRSVSWYQQTPGQGLQFLFEYFSETQRNKGNFPGRFSGRQFSNSRSEMNVSTLELGDSALYLCASSARISNTGELFFGEGSRLTVL.

This clone has only a few counts. The chain joins TRBV7-9 to TRBJ1-4; 8 positions agree with TRBD1. This CDR3 is built from 14 residues. CDR1 and CDR2 from the germline V gene are SEHNR and FQNEAQ (reference sequence). The V segment lost 7 bases and the J segment 4 bases; nucleotides outside the gene matches: 5. The CDR3 DNA sequence: TGTGCCAGCAAAGGACAGGGTAATAATGAAAAACTGTTTTTT. Amino acids: CASKGQGNNEKLFF. The variable domain in full, completed from reference TRBV7-9 and TRBJ1-4, reads DTGVSQNPRHKITKRGQNVTFRCDPISEHNRLYWYRQTLGQGPEFLTYFQNEAQLEKSRLLSDRFSAERPKGSFSTLEIQRTEQGDSAMYLCASKGQGNNEKLFFGSGTQLSVL.

The chain uses TRBV6-5 and TRBJ1-4, with a weak D call TRBD1 (5 bases). In germline, CDR1 is MNHEY, CDR2 SVGAGI. CDR3 length equals 15 residues. The V end was cut by 4 bases, the J end by 3 bases, with 12 bases between. The CDR3 loop reads CASSSPRDSNEKLFF. The CDR3 nucleotides are TGTGCCAGCAGTTCTCCCAGGGATTCTAATGAAAAACTGTTTTTT.

This clone has a single count. This sequence joins TRBV7-2 and TRBJ2-6; 7 bases match TRBD2. The CDR3 runs to 17 residues. Germline CDR1 reads SGHTA; CDR2 reads FQGNSA. Trimming took 2 bases from V and 0 from J; bases not matched to a gene: 4. The CDR3 reads CASSLLAANSGANVLTF. The CDR3 DNA reads as TGTGCCAGCAGCTTACTAGCGGCCAACTCTGGGGCCAACGTCCTGACTTTC.

V usage is TRBV7-2 and J usage is TRBJ2-1, with 8 bases aligning to TRBD1. The CDR3 length is 14 residues. Germline V gene lookup returns CDR1 SGHTA and CDR2 FQGNSA. V lost 9 bases and J lost 7; bases outside the gene matches: 11. The CDR3, as DNA: TGTGCCAGTGGGCGTCAGGGGGCGGGGAATGAGCAGTTCTTC. It yields the protein CASGRQGAGNEQFF. Combining the CDR3 with reference TRBV7-2 and TRBJ2-1 gives the whole variable domain GAGVSQSPSNKVTEKGKDVELRCDPISGHTALYWYRQSLGQGLEFLIYFQGNSAPDKSGLPSDRFSAERTGGSVSTLTIQRTQQEDSAVYLCASGRQGAGNEQFFGPGTRLTVL.

CDR3 nucleotides: TGTGCCAGCAGCTTAGATGGGACAGGGTCCTACGAGCAGTACTTC. Translating it yields CASSLDGTGSYEQYF. This chain joins TRBV7-2 and TRBJ2-7; 9 bases are shared with TRBD1. Germline loops: CDR1 SGHTA, CDR2 FQGNSA. V shed 1 base, J shed 1 base, and the junction held 2 bases outside the gene matches. The CDR3 is 15 residues long.

The chain recombines TRBV19 with TRBJ1-2, with a possible D match to TRBD1 (6 bases). Looked up from germline, CDR1 is LNHDA and CDR2 is SQIVND (reference sequence). The CDR3 runs 16 residues. With 1 base removed from V and 5 bases from J, the gap between germline ends came to 17 bases. Written as DNA, the CDR3 is TGTGCCAGTAGTATAGCCCTCAGACAGGACGTTTATGGCTACACCTTC. Its translation: CASSIALRQDVYGYTF.

The chain is built from TRBV5-1 and TRBJ2-3, with D maybe TRBD2 (5 bases). The V and J ends lost 0 bases and 5 bases respectively, with 7 bases between them. Germline V gene lookup returns CDR1 SGHRS and CDR2 YFSETQ. This CDR3 has 13 residues. The CDR3 sequence is CASSLASGDTQYF. In DNA, the CDR3 is TGCGCCAGCAGCTTGGCCAGCGGAGATACGCAGTATTTT. The variable domain in full, with the rest retrieved from reference TRBV5-1 and TRBJ2-3, is KAGVTQTPRYLIKTRGQQVTLSCSPISGHRSVSWYQQTPGQGLQFLFEYFSETQRNKGNFPGRFSGRQFSNSRSEMNVSTLELGDSALYLCASSLASGDTQYFGPGTRLTVL.